This T cell receptor (beta chain) was profiled in a study of OX40 agonist ivuxolimab in advanced cancers. TCRdb keeps only in-frame clones here, not all; method: immunoSEQ multiplex PCR. The repertoire holds over 40,000 clones, with approximately 89% as singletons. CDR3 length: 20 amino acids. In germline, CDR1 is MNHGY, CDR2 SAAAGT. Unmatched junction bases numbered 22, after V lost 6 bases and J lost 2 bases. The specimen comprised CD4+ or CD8+ T cells sorted from blood, sampled in a trial of the OX40 agonist ivuxolimab. The rearrangement joins TRBV6-8 to TRBJ2-3, with 8 positions matching TRBD2. This sequence originates from an adult with an advanced solid tumor such as melanoma, head and neck, liver or kidney cancer. The CDR3 nucleotides are TGTGCCAGCAGACCCGGGGGGTCGGGAGGGCCTGTTCAGCACACAGATACGCAGTATTTT. This translates into CASRPGGSGGPVQHTDTQYF.